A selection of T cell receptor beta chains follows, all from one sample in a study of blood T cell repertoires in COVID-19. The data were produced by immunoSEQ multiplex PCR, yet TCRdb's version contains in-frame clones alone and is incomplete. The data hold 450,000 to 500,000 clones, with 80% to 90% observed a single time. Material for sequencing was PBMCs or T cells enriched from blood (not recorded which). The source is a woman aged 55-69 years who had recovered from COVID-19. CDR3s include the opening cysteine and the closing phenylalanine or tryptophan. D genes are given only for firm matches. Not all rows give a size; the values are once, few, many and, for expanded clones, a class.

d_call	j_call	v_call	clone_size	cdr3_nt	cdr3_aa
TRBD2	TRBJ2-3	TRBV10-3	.	TGTGCCATCAAACTAGCGGGGGGGCACCGCCCCACAGATACGCAGTATTTT	CAIKLAGGHRPTDTQYF
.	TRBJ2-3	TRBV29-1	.	TGCAGCGTTACCCATCGCGGGGGCACAGATACGCAGTATTTT	CSVTHRGGTDTQYF
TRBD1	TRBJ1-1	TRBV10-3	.	TGTGCCATCAACTTGGACAGGGGGAACACTGAAGCTTTCTTT	CAINLDRGNTEAFF
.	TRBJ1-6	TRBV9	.	TGTGCCAGCAGCGCATCCACCCGGAGCTCCTATAATTCACCCCTCCACTTT	CASSASTRSSYNSPLHF
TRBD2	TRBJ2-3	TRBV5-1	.	TGCGCCAGCAGCTCCGGGACTAGCGGAAGCACAGATACGCAGTATTTT	CASSSGTSGSTDTQYF
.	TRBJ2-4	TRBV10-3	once	TGTGCCATCAGTGAGAACAGCATCTTAGCCAAAAACATTCAGTACTTC	CAISENSILAKNIQYF
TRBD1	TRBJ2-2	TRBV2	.	TGTGCCAGCACCGGAGGTAGGGGGCGAGAAACCGGGGAGCTGTTTTTT	CASTGGRGRETGELFF
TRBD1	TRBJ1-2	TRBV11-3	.	TGTGCCAGCAGCTACCGGGACAGGGGTCTTATGGACTATGGCTACACCTTC	CASSYRDRGLMDYGYTF
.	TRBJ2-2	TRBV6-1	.	TGTGCCAGCAGTGACAGGGGTAGGGACACCGGGGAGCTGTTTTTT	CASSDRGRDTGELFF
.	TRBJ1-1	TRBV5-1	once	TGCGCCAGCAGAGGACGCGGGGGGAACACTGAAGCTTTCTTT	CASRGRGGNTEAFF
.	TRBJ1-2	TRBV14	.	TGTGCCAGCAGCCTCGGGGGGGGGTATGGCTACACCTTC	CASSLGGGYGYTF
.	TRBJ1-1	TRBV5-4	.	TGTGCCAGCAGCTTGTATTCGCTAATGAACACTGAAGCTTTCTTT	CASSLYSLMNTEAFF
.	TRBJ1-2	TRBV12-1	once	TGTGCCAGCAGTCGAAGGGGGAGCGATGGCTACACCTTC	CASSRRGSDGYTF
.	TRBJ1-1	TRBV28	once	TGTGCCAGCGGGGCCCTTGAAGCTTTCTTT	CASGALEAFF
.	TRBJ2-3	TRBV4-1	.	TGCGCCAGCAGCCAAGTTTTCGGGACACCCCCGAATACGCAGTATTTT	CASSQVFGTPPNTQYF
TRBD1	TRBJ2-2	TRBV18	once	TGTGCCAGCTCACAAGGACAGGGACGGACCGGGGAGCTGTTTTTT	CASSQGQGRTGELFF
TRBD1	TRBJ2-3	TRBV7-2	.	TGTGCCAGCAGCCCCCACAGGGGTATGTCGGCTAGCACAGATACGCAGTATTTT	CASSPHRGMSASTDTQYF
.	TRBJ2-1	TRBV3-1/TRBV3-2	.	TGTGCCAGCAGCCAAGATCCCACAGACAGATGGAGCTCCTACAATGAGCAGTTCTTC	CASSQDPTDRWSSYNEQFF
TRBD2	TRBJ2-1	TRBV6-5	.	TGCGTCATCTACAGGCGAGCGGGGGTATGTGAGCAGTTCTTC	CVIYRRAGVCEQFF
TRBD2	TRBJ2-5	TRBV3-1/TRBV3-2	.	TGTGCCAGCAGCCAAGATCCTAGCGGGGGGGGACAAGAGACCCAGTACTTC	CASSQDPSGGGQETQYF
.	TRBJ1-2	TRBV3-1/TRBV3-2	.	TGTGCCAGCAGTCGATCGGTCGTTGGCTACACCTTC	CASSRSVVGYTF
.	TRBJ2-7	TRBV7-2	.	TGTGCCAGCAGCTTAGGTTGGACAGCCGAGCAGTACTTC	CASSLGWTAEQYF
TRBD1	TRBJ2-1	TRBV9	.	TGTGCCAGCAGCGTGACAGGGGGCAATGAGCAGTTCTTC	CASSVTGGNEQFF
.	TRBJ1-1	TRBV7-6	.	TGTGCCAGCAGCTTAGACAGGGCGAGGGGGAACACTGAAGCTTTCTTT	CASSLDRARGNTEAFF